The count of the clone carrying this T cell receptor beta chain is one. The library was made from cDNA and included unique molecular identifiers. T cells, about 0.9 to 11 million of them, yielded roughly 550,000 cDNA molecules. Using its own MiXCR run on the PCR reads, TCRdb lists one record per CDR3 protein. Among about 160,000 distinct CDR3 sequences listed, around 36% were seen once. The data originate from a study of post-analysis software for immune sequencing data. The CDR3 contains 12 residues. V was trimmed by 7 bases and J by 6 bases, leaving 9 bases between them. The germline gives CDR1 WSHSY, CDR2 SAAADI.

This chain connects TRBV10-2 to TRBJ2-2, with a possible D match to TRBD2 (5 bases). The sample here was blood, taken after autologous hematopoietic stem cell transplantation. This TCR derives from a girl between 5 and 17 years old with multiple sclerosis. CDR3 nucleotides: TGCGCCAGCACCTCGGGGTCCGGGGAGCTGTTTTTT. Encoded protein: CASTSGSGELFF.